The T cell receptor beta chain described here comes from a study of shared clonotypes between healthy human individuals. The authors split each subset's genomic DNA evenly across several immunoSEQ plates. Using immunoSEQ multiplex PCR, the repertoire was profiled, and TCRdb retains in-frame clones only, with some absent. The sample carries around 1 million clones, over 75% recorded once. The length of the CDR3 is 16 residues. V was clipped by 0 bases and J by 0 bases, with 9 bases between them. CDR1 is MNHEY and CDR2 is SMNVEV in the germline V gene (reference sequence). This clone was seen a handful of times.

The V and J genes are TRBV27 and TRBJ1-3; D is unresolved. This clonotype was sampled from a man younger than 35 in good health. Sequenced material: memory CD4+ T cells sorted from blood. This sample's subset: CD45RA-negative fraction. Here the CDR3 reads CASSLSSDNSGNTIYF. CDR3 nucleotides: TGTGCCAGCAGTTTATCGTCCGACAACTCTGGAAACACCATATATTTT.